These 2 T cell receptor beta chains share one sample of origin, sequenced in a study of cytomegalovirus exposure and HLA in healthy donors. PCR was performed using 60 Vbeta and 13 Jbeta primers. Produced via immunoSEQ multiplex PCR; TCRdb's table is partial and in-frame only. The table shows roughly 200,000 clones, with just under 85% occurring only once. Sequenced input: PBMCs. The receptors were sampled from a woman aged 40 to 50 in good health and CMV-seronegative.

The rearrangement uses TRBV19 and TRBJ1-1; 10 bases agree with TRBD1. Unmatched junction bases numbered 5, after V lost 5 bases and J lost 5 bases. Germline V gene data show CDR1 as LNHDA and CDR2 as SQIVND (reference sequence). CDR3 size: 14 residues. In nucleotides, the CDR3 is TGTGCCAGTAGTTTCGGGACAGGGGAGACTGAAGCTTTCTTT. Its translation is CASSFGTGETEAFF.

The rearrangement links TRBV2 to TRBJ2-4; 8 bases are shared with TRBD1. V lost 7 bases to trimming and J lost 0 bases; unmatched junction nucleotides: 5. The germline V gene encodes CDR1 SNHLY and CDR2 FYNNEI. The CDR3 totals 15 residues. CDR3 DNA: TGTGCCAGCATAGAGACAGGGGTAGCCAAAAACATTCAGTACTTC. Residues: CASIETGVAKNIQYF. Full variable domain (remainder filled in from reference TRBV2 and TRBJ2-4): EPEVTQTPSHQVTQMGQEVILRCVPISNHLYFYWYRQILGQKVEFLVSFYNNEISEKSEIFDDQFSVERPDGSNFTLKIRSTKLEDSAMYFCASIETGVAKNIQYFGAGTRLSVL.